This paragraph reports one TCR beta chain. The target of this receptor is not known. No much larger clonotype is one base removed from it; base qualities were not supplied. Inclusion was restricted to participants for whom at least one PBMC sample before ART initiation and at least two post-ART samples were available. All participants with HIV were treated in the United States of America. Cryopreserved samples of about 0.95-11 million PBMC were thawed and washed before DNA extraction. At the time of the earliest PBMC sample, participants with HIV were aged between about 20 and 54 years. Each participant contributed PBMC samples from 1-4 timepoints before ART initiation and 2-8 timepoints after ART initiation, with a median of 7 samples. Serial HIV viral load, CD4+ T-cell count, ART history and demographic data were obtained for every participant. Genomic DNA was extracted from unsorted PBMC with a Qiagen kit on a QIAcube, with processing performed in batches of 12 samples.

This entry is derived from a study of long-term antiretroviral therapy in people with HIV (dated by TCRdb to the early 2020s). About the investigation overall: The earliest samples were collected approximately a decade before the 2015 WHO recommendation for immediate ART, a period when ART was typically delayed until CD4 counts fell. Among the 30 or so participants with HIV, eleven to twelve were female. The cohort contributed under 200 cryopreserved PBMC samples from fewer than 35 adults with confirmed HIV infection, collected serially over a mean of 6 years (range 1-12). No cross-contamination during QIAcube processing was shown when test extractions of a monoclonal T-cell line were performed alongside about 30 polyclonal samples. This retrospective serial study examined whether starting ART and sustained HIV suppression were associated with changes in the composition and diversity of the TRB repertoire in peripheral blood.

The immunoSEQ hsTCRB v3.0 assay was used at survey level resolution to sequence the TRB variable region. The target sequencing depth for TRB was about 35,000-50,000 T-cell genomes per sample. An Illumina MiSeq with a v3 150-cycle kit was used to sequence the pooled TRB libraries. As for how the authors treated the data: Repertoire analysis was run in R within a reproducible Nextflow workflow that covered QC, data transformation and analysis. LymphoSeq2, an R package for AIRR-Seq data exploration, was used to implement custom analyses. After excluding a few samples that yielded fewer than 5000 total TRB sequences, 188 HIV repertoires remained for analysis. Among the approximately 200 retained HIV repertoires, 55 to 65 were collected before ART initiation and 120 to 130 were collected after ART initiation. Each repertoire was downsampled to 5000 TRB nucleotide sequences, and summary statistics were averaged across 100 downsampling iterations. Only TRB sequences with CDR3 regions of at least seven amino acids were retained for analysis. Diversity was measured with a Shannon entropy-derived clonality score and the Gini coefficient. In repertoire networks, the top 5000 CDR3 amino acid sequences were linked whenever an edit distance of one separated two sequences. Antigen specificity groups and MHC restriction were predicted for TRB CDR3 amino acid sequences with GLIPH2. To flag known CMV, EBV, HIV or tissue antigen associations, CDR3 amino acid sequences were matched against VDJdb and McPAS-TCR. Pre-ART, post-ART and control groups were compared with Wilcoxon signed-rank tests and Holm-Bonferroni correction. The clones in this table, taken by TCRdb from immuneACCESS, are in-frame only. Not every clone is retained; where verified, under half of the shortfall comes from an unresolved V gene, and the cause of the rest is unknown. For V, J and clone size, that table is used; D and trimming come from the DNA. The sample data list more than 25,000 clones, and 97% of these were observed just once. The top ten clones comprise approximately 2% of the sample.

Here is what the overall study found, with its caveats: Because pre-ART samples had limited cell numbers, unsorted PBMC were profiled rather than sorted CD4+ and CD8+ T cells. Because PBMC availability was limited, only the TCR beta chain was sequenced, with no alpha chain pairing. Expanded TRB clones identified before ART initiation dominated the repertoire across all time points, though the dominance fluctuated and decreased in many PLHIV after ART. The samples span the years 2004 to 2017, and the ART regimens used at that time may not be as effective as current regimens. Inferences about post-ART repertoire changes were limited because no data were available on ART adherence, viral resistance or therapy changes. HIV repertoires had narrower CDR3 length ranges than controls, and the network structure suggested an antigen-experienced repertoire that shifted only slightly toward naive after ART. Starting ART was linked to a significant rise in TRB diversity, yet even with long-term ART the diversity remained significantly lower than in transplant donor controls.

V and J are trimmed by 4 bases and 12 bases, and the gene matches miss 10 bases of the junction. The CDR3 goes from the cysteine to the phenylalanine over 14 residues. Only CDR3 DNA is held: 42 bases, read in frame from base 1. The germline V gene (reference sequence) provides CDR1 PRHDT and CDR2 FYEKMQ. The TCR originated in a man aged 25-40 years with HIV. Recombination linked TRBV13 to TRBJ1-4, with 8 junctional bases fitting TRBD1. The input for sequencing was unsorted PBMCs, taken 7.6 years after starting antiretroviral therapy. The CDR3 here reads CASSSSRGHGELFF. The DNA sequence reads TGTGCCAGCAGCTCTAGCAGGGGGCACGGGGAACTGTTTTTT.